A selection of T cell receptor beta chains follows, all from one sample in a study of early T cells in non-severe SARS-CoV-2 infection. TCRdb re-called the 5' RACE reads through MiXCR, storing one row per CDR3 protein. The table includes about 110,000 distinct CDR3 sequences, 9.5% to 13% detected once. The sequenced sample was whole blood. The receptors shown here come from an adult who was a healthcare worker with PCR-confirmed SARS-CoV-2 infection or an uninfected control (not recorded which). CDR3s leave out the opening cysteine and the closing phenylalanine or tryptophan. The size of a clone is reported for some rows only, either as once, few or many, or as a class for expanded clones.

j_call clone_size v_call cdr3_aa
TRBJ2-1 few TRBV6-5 ASSADRYNEQF
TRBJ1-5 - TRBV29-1 SAQTGNQPQH
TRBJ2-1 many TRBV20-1 SASSLRGPYNEQF
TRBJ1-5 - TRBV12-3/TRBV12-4 ASMGQGRQPQH
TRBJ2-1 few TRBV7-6 ASSFSLPTSGAYNEQF
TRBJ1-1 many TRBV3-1 ASGSRNSFTEAF
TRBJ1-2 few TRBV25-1 ASSLGVYGYT
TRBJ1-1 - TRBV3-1 ASSPWGVLSTEAF
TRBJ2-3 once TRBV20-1 SAIQGNTQY
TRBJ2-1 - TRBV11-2 ASSFLSVAGETYNEQF
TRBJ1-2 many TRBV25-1 ASSTWGEGSGYT
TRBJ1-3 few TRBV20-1 SARDRSGPSGNTIY
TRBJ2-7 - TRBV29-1 SVDLSGGEQY
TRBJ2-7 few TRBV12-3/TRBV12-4 ASTPPGGYEQY
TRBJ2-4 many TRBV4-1 ASSQAVASGLNIQY
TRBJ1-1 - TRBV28 ASSLPLSEAF
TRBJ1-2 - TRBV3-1 ASSQVSSWELEDYGYT
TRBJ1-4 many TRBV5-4 ASSLGQNEKLF